This TCR beta chain is from a study of naive and memory T cell subsets (dated by TCRdb to the late 2010s). About the study as a whole: An open-source, UMI-based TCR alpha and beta sequencing pipeline was applied to sorted naive and memory peripheral blood T cell subsets. IgG serology results and the functional CMV T cell responses were in complete agreement. RNA was DNase-treated and reverse transcribed with TCR constant-region primers, mostly using SuperScript III. Broad study findings and their caveats: Once error correction was done, more than 90% of naive TCR sequences showed up just once, which made the naive abundance distributions much steeper than those of the memory subsets. RNA-based TCR counts may be affected by expression changes linked to T cell activation and differentiation. Gini index rose and Shannon and inverse Simpson diversity fell from naive through CM, EM and EMRA in both CD4 and CD8 cells. The abundance of TCRs followed a power law with an exponent that differed between naive and memory subsets yet stayed consistent across the three individuals. Each clonotype was defined as a single alpha or beta chain sequence rather than as a paired alpha/beta receptor. The repertoire findings for the naive and memory subsets could not be validated against a ground truth, as none was available.

This clonotype was seen at least ten times. This clone's antigen is unknown. No base quality information exists; no much larger clone differs at one position. The germline V gene (reference sequence) gives CDR1 as LNHDA and CDR2 as SQIVND. From cysteine to phenylalanine, the CDR3 is 17 amino acids long. Only the CDR3 portion is preserved as DNA: 51 bases, with reading frame beginning at the first base. Trimming takes 6 bases off V and 10 bases off J; junction bases not matched to a gene: 16. From the second PCR step onward, the TCR alpha chain libraries and the TCR beta chain libraries were amplified separately. Donor CMV status was determined by IFNgamma production from CD4+ T cells after overnight stimulation of fresh PBMCs with CMV viral lysate. Miltenyi beads were used first to positively select CD4 T cells, and CD8 T cells were then positively selected from the CD4-negative fraction. Cells were stained for CD3, CD4, CD8, CD45RA, CD27 and a live/dead dye and were sorted on a BD Aria II into four subsets based on CD45RA and CD27. Blood was obtained from a few healthy volunteers, and the blood from each volunteer was fractionated into CD4 and CD8 T cells and subsequently into four differentiation subsets. About 120 ml of peripheral blood was drawn per donor, and PBMC were isolated by Ficoll-Paque PLUS density-gradient centrifugation. Sorted cells were lysed in RLT buffer, after which RNA was extracted using a Qiagen RNeasy kit and stored at -80 degrees C.

Library preparation used UMI-ligation and nested PCR. The beta constant-region primer was an equimolar mix of two oligonucleotides covering both TRBC1 and TRBC2. A single-stranded oligonucleotide bearing the SP2 primer plus a 12-nucleotide UMI was ligated onto the 3' end of the cDNA by T4 RNA ligase 1. The ligated cDNA went through four rounds of PCR with nested alpha and beta constant-region primers together with the SP2 primer. Incubation of the ligation reaction lasted 20-24 hours at 16 degrees C. PCR2 was typically performed as a SYBR Green qPCR and was stopped at a predetermined threshold so that over-amplification was prevented. Apart from the first purification, every purification step used Agencourt AMPure XP magnetic beads. Libraries were quantified by Qubit and checked on a TapeStation, with a main peak expected near 650 bp. Pooled libraries were sequenced on an Illumina MiSeq using v2 2x251 paired-end kits, and typically about 0.9-2.1 million reads were obtained per sample. Each sample was pooled at approximately 4.3 nM, and roughly 5-7% PhiX was included to help cluster recognition. The paper's data handling went like this. Using tag matching that tolerated one base-pair mismatch, Decombinator assigned V and J genes to FASTQ reads that had been processed by Demultiplexor. Collapsinator used UMIs to correct both sequencing errors and frequency errors arising from PCR heterogeneity. CDR3Translator translated TCRs and extracted CDR3s from the conserved cysteine to the FGXG phenylalanine, flagging non-productive sequences. Gini, Shannon entropy and inverse Simpson indices were computed after subsampling the repertoires to the same number of UMI-defined TCRs. Clonotype abundance distributions were fitted to a power law by maximum likelihood within the linear range. When run on a single naive CD8 sample, MIGEC and the pipeline yielded similar UMI counts, similar unique TCR numbers and similar clonal distributions. A set of roughly 6,600 CMV-associated CDR3 sequences, compiled from VDJdb and a published dataset, was used to search the repertoires. TCRdb trimmed public reads at Q25 via fastp, called clones via MiXCR and kept in-frame beta chains. Merged by CDR3 protein, the rows form single entries marked with the most common genes and DNA. The V and J calls were determined by TCRdb, not by the authors. The sample table shows about 90,000 distinct CDR3 sequences, and 7% to 7.5% are seen once. Roughly 1.6% of the sample is taken by the ten largest.

Sequencing was performed on central memory CD4+ T cells from blood. Sample cell subset or site, as interpreted from the label and publication: central memory, CD45RA- CD27+. The chain links TRBV19 with TRBJ1-6, with 9 junctional bases fitting TRBD1. This clonotype was obtained from a human donor in good health. The CDR3 loop reads CASRPNLRDRENSPLHF. The nucleotide sequence reads as follows: TGTGCCAGTAGACCCAATCTCCGGGACAGGGAAAACTCACCCCTCCACTTT. This CDR3, with the reference TRBV19 and TRBJ1-6 proteins standing in past its ends, gives the full variable domain DGGITQSPKYLFRKEGQNVTLSCEQNLNHDAMYWYRQDPGQGLRLIYYSQIVNDFQKGDIAEGYSVSREKKESFPLTVTSAQKNPTAFYLCASRPNLRDRENSPLHFGNGTRLTVT.